This T cell receptor (beta chain) was identified during a study of T-cell memory formation after mild COVID-19. Overall study results and limits: Contracting CD8+ clones were enriched in EMRA, CD4+ mainly in CM and EM.

A note on this clonotype: Its target is unknown.

The CDR3 contains 12 residues. The germline gives CDR1 SGHDN, CDR2 FVKESK. V was clipped by 10 bases and J by 4 bases, with 13 bases between them. Constant-segment primers and 5'RACE yielded cDNA libraries for TCR alpha and TCR beta, each carrying sample barcodes and UMIs. TCRdb recomputed calls from the 5' RACE reads with MiXCR, one row per CDR3 protein. This table holds around 180,000 distinct CDR3 sequences, around a sixth found once. Specimen: PBMCs or a T cell subset sorted from them (not recorded which). The genes are TRBV14 and TRBJ2-5; D unclear. This receptor was taken from a man aged 18 to 30 who had mild COVID-19 (a few samples of this study predate the infection). Cell type and time point are not known. In DNA, the CDR3 is TGTGCCACCACGCCGTGGCTAGAGACCCAGTACTTC. It codes for CATTPWLETQYF.